This TCR beta chain was retrieved from a study of blood T cells in healthy people across ages. A J-beta primer mix and a sample-barcoded 5' primer were used in a second PCR of about 6 to 12 cycles. TCRdb used MiXCR to reprocess the 5' RACE reads, holding one entry per CDR3 protein. This sample yields approximately 800,000 distinct CDR3 sequences, of which about a quarter are seen a single time; about 3% belongs to the top ten. The sample was also linked to a second study, of T cells of mothers and their children.

The receptor was derived from a boy younger than 18 in good health. Sequencing was performed on blood.

The CDR3 nucleotides are TGCAGCGTCACATCGGCCGCGAACACCGGGGAGCTGTTTTTT. Translated: CSVTSAANTGELFF. The chain carries TRBV29-1 and TRBJ2-2, with D unresolved. The germline V and J ends were trimmed by 6 bases and 0 bases, with 11 bases remaining between them. The CDR3 is made up of 14 amino acids. CDR1 and CDR2 from the germline V gene are SQVTM and ANQGSEA.